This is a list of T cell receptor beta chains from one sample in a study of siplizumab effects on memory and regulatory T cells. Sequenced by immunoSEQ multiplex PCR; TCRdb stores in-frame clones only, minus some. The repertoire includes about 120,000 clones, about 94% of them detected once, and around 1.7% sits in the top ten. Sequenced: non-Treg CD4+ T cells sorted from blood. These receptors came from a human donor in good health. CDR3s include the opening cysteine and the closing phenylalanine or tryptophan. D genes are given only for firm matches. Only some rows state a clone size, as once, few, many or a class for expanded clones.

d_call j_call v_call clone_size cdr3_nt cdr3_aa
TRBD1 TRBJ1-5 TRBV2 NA TGTGCCAGCAGTGAAGCCCCTACCGGGACAGGGGTCAATCAGCCCCAGCATTTT CASSEAPTGTGVNQPQHF
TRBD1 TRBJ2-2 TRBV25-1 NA TGTGCCAGCAGTGAGGACAGGGTGAACACCGGGGAGCTGTTTTTT CASSEDRVNTGELFF
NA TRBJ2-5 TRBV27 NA TGTGCCAGCAGTTTAAACTGGGAAGGGTCTGAGACCCAGTACTTC CASSLNWEGSETQYF
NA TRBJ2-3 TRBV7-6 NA TGTGCCAGCAGTCCCAGGAGGACAGATACGCAGTATTTT CASSPRRTDTQYF
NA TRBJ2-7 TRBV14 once TGTGCCAGCAGCCCCAATTTGGCCTACGAGCAGTACTTC CASSPNLAYEQYF
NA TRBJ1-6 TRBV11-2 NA TGTGCCAGCAGCTTAGTAACATTTTCGACGTCACCCCTCCACTTT CASSLVTFSTSPLHF
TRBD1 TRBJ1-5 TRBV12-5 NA TGTGCTAGTGGTTCGCTAGACAGGGTGGGACAGCCCCAGCATTTT CASGSLDRVGQPQHF
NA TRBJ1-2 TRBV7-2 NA TGTGCCAGCAGCTTAGCAGCCCTCACGAACTATGGCTACACCTTC CASSLAALTNYGYTF
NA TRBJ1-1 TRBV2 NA TGTGCCAGCAGTGGTACTCGAATCGGACAGAGAGCAGAAGCTTTCTTT CASSGTRIGQRAEAFF
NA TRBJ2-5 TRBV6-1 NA TGTGCCAGCAGTGAACTGCGGGGAGAAAAGACCCAGTACTTC CASSELRGEKTQYF
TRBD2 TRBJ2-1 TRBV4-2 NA TGTGCCAGCAGCCAAGTAACAGCGGGGGTGGATGAGCAGTTCTTC CASSQVTAGVDEQFF
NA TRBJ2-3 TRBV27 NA TGTGCCAGCAGTAAGCTCCTCGAACCGCAGTATTTT CASSKLLEPQYF
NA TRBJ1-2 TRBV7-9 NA TGTGCCAGCAGCTTCCAACCTTCGCGGGTTTATGGCTACACCTTC CASSFQPSRVYGYTF
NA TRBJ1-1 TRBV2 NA TGTGCCAGCAGTGAAGAGGGACGGATGAACACTGAAGCTTTCTTT CASSEEGRMNTEAFF
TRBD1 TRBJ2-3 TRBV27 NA TGTGCCAGCAGTTTAGGTAGTGGCAGGGGGATGGATACGCAGTATTTT CASSLGSGRGMDTQYF
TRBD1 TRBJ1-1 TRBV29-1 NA TGCAGCGTTGAAACAGGGACAGGGTCCGCCACTGAAGCTTTCTTT CSVETGTGSATEAFF
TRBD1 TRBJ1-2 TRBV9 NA TGTGCCAGCAGCCCCCGTAGGGGGCGGGGTGGCTACACCTTC CASSPRRGRGGYTF
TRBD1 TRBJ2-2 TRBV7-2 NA TGTGCCTCGAGTCCGGGACAGGTGACAGGGGAGCTGTTTTTT CASSPGQVTGELFF
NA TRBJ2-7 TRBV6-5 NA TGTGCCAGCAGTCGCCGGGGTACCTACGAGCAGTACTTC CASSRRGTYEQYF
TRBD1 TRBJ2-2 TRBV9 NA TGTGCCAGCAGCGCAGACAGGGCTCTCGGCACCGGGGAGCTGTTTTTT CASSADRALGTGELFF
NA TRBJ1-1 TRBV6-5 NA TGTGCCAGCAGTTACTCTACGGGACAAAACACTGAAGCTTTCTTT CASSYSTGQNTEAFF
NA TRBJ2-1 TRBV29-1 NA TGCAGCGTCGCCGTGAACCACAATGAGCAGTTCTTC CSVAVNHNEQFF
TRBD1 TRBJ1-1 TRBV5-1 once TGCGCCAGCAGCTTTGGGTTAGGACAGGGGAGGCCCAACACTGAAGCTTTCTTT CASSFGLGQGRPNTEAFF
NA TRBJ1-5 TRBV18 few TGTGCCAGCTCGCCGGAGGGTCCCGGCAATCAGCCCCAGCATTTT CASSPEGPGNQPQHF
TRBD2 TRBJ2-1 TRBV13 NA TGTGCCAGCAGCCTTATATCAGCGGGAGGACGCAATGAGCAGTTCTTC CASSLISAGGRNEQFF
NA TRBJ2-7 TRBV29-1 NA TGCAGCGCAATAGGACAGTTCTACGAGCAGTACTTC CSAIGQFYEQYF
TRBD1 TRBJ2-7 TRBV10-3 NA TGTGCCATCAGTGAGTCGAGACCAGGACAGGTATCTTCCGAGCAGTACTTC CAISESRPGQVSSEQYF
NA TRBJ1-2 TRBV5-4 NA TGTGCCAGCAGCCTTCCCGACAGCTTCTATGGCTACACCTTC CASSLPDSFYGYTF
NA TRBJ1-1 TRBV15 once TGTGCCACCAGCAGCGCGCACGGAATGGCTGAAGCTTTCTTT CATSSAHGMAEAFF
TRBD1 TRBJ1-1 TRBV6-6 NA TGTGCCAGCAGTTACTCCGGGACAGAAACTGAAGCTTTCTTT CASSYSGTETEAFF
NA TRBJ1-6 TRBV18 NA TGTGCCAGCTCACCACGGGACGTTTCGAATTCACCCCTCCACTTT CASSPRDVSNSPLHF
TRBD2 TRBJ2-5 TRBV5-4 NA TGTGCCAGCAGCCGAGCGGGAGGGCGACAAGAGACCCAGTACTTC CASSRAGGRQETQYF
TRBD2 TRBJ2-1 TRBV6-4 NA TGTGCCAGCAGTCTTTGGCTAGCGGGGGGGGATGAGCAGTTCTTC CASSLWLAGGDEQFF
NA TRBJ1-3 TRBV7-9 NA TGTGCCAGCAGCCCCCCTGCCGGGGCCTCTGGAAACACCATATATTTT CASSPPAGASGNTIYF
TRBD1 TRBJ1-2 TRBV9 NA TGTGCCAGCAGCGTAGCCTCAGGGGGCATTGGCTACACCTTC CASSVASGGIGYTF
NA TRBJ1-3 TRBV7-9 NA TGTGCCAGCAGCCCGACAGGTCCGAGCTCTGGAAACACCATATATTTT CASSPTGPSSGNTIYF